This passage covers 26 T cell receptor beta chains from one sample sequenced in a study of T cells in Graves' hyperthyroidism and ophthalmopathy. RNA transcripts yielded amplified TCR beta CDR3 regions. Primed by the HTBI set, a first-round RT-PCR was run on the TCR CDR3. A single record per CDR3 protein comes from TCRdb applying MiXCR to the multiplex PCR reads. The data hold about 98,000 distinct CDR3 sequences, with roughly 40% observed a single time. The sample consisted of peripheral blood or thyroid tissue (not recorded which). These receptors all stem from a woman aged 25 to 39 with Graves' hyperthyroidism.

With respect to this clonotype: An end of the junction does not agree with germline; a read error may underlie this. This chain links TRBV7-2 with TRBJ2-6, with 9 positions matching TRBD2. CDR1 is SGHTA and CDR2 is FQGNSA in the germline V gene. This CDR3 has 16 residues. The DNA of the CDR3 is TGTGCCAGCAGCTTAGGATGGGGCGGGAGGGCCCACGTCCTGACTTTC. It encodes CASSLGWGGRAHVLTF.

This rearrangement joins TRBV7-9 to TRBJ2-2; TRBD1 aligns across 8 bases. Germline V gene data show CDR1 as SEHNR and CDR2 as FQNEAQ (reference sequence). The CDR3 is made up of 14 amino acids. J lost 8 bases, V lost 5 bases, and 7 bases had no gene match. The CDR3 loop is CASSVQGELGELFF. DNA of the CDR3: TGTGCCAGCAGCGTACAGGGGGAGTTAGGGGAGCTGTTTTTT.

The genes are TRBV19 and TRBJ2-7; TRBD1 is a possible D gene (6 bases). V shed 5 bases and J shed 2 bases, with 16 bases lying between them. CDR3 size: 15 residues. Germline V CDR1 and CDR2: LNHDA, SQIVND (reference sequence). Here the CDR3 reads CASSWPRQAAYEQYF. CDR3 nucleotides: TGTGCCAGTAGTTGGCCCCGACAGGCAGCCTACGAGCAGTACTTC.

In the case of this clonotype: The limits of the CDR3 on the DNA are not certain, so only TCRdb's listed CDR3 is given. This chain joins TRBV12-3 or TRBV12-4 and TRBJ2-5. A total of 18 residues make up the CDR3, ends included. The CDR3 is CASSLRAAYTFGSGTQYF.

The CDR3 protein is CSAPGLAGVLETQYF. CDR3 DNA: TGCAGTGCACCAGGACTAGCGGGAGTTTTGGAGACCCAGTACTTC. This chain connects TRBV20-1 to TRBJ2-5, with 13 bases aligning to TRBD2. With V trimmed by 6 bases and J by 5 bases, 9 bases remained unmatched. The CDR3 is made up of 15 amino acids. Germline-derived CDR1 and CDR2 are DFQATT and SNEGSKA (reference sequence).

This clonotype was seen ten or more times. In nucleotides, the CDR3 is TGCAGTGCCAGACGGACAGGGACCCAGCCCCAGCATTTT. Translation: CSARRTGTQPQHF. The chain is built from TRBV20-1 and TRBJ1-5, with TRBD1 matching 8 bases. Germline V gives CDR1 DFQATT, CDR2 SNEGSKA (reference sequence). J lost 7 bases, V lost 6 bases, and 8 bases had no gene match. The CDR3 consists of 13 residues.

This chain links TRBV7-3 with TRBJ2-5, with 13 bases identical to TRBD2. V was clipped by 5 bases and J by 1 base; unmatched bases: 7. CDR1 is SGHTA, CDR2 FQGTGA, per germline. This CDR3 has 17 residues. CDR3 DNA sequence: TGTGCCAGCAGCCCGCAAGGGACTAGCGGGACCCAAGAGACCCAGTACTTC. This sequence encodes CASSPQGTSGTQETQYF.

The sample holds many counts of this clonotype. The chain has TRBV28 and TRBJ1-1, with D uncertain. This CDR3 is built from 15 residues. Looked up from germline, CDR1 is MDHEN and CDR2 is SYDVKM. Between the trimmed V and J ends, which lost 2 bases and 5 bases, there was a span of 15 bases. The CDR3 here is CASSLPPGLGTEAFF. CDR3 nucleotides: TGTGCCAGCAGTTTACCCCCGGGCCTCGGAACTGAAGCTTTCTTT.

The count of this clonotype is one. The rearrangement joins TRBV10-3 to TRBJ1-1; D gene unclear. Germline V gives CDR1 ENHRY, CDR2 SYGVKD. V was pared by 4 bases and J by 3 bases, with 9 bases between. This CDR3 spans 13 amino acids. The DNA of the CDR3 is TGTGCCATCAGTGGACGGTTGGACACTGAAGCTTTCTTT. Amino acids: CAISGRLDTEAFF.

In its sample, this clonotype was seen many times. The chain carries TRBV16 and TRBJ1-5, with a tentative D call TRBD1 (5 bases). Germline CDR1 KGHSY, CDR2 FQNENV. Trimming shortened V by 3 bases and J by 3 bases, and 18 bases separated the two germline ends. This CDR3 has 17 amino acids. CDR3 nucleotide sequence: TGTGCCAGCAGCCATTCAGCGGGACTGCCCCCCAATCAGCCCCAGCATTTT. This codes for CASSHSAGLPPNQPQHF.

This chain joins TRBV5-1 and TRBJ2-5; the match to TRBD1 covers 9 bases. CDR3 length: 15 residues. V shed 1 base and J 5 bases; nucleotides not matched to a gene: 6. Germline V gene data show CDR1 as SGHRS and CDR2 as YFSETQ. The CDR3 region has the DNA TGCGCCAGCAGCTTGAGCACAGGGGGCAGGGAGACCCAGTACTTC. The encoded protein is CASSLSTGGRETQYF.

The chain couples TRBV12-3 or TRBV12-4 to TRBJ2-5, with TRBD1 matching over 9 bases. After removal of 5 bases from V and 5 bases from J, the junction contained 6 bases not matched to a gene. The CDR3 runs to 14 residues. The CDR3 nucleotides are TGTGCCAGCAGTAGGACAGGGGCGGCGGAGACCCAGTACTTC. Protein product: CASSRTGAAETQYF.

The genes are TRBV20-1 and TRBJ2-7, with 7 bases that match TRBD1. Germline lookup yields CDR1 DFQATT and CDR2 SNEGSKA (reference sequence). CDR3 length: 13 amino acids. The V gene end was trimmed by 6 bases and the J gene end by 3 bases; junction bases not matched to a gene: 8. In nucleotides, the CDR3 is TGCAGTGCCACTTCCGGGACAGTCTACGAGCAGTACTTC. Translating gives CSATSGTVYEQYF.

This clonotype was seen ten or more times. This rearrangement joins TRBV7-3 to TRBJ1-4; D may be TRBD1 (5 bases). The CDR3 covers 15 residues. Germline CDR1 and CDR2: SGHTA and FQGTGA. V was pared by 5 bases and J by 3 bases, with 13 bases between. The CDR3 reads CASSLTGTANEKLFF. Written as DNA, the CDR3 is TGTGCCAGCAGCCTGACCGGGACCGCTAATGAAAAACTGTTTTTT.

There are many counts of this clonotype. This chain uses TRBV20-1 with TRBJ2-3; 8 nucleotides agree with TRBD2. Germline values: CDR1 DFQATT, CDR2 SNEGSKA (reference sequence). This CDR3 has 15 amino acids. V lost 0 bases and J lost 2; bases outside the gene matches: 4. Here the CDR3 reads CSARDRGGATDTQYF. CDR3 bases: TGCAGTGCTAGAGATCGGGGGGGGGCCACAGATACGCAGTATTTT.

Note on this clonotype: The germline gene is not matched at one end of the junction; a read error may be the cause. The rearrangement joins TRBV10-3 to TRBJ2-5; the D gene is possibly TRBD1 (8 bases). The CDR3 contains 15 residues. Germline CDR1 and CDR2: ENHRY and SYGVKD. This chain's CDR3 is CAISENRGGQETQHF. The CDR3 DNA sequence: TGCGCCATCAGTGAAAACAGGGGGGGGCAAGAGACCCAGCACTTC.

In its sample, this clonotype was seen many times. CDR3 loop: CASSRPGLGLSETQYF. Written as DNA, the CDR3 is TGTGCCAGCAGTCGCCCGGGTCTGGGGTTGTCGGAGACCCAGTACTTC. The chain is built from TRBV28 and TRBJ2-5; D gene ambiguous. V lost 5 bases and J lost 5, with 21 bases in between. CDR1 and CDR2 from the germline V gene are MDHEN and SYDVKM. The CDR3 extends over 16 amino acids. Full variable domain (missing parts from reference TRBV28 and TRBJ2-5): DVKVTQSSRYLVKRTGEKVFLECVQDMDHENMFWYRQDPGLGLRLIYFSYDVKMKEKGDIPEGYSVSREKKERFSLILESASTNQTSMYLCASSRPGLGLSETQYFGPGTRLLVL.

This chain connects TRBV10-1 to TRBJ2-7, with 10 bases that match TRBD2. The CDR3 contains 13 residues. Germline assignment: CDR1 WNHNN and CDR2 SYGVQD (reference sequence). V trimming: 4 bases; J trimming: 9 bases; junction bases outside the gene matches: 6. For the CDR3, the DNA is TGCGCCAGCAGTGCGACTAGCGGGTCGTGGCAGTACTTC. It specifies CASSATSGSWQYF.

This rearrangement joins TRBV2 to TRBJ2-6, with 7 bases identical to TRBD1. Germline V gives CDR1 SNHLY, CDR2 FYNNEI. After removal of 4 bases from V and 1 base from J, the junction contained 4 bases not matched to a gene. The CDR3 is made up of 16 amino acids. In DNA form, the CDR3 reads TGTGCCAGCAGTGTGGACAGGTCTTCTGGGGCCAACGTCCTGACTTTC. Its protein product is CASSVDRSSGANVLTF. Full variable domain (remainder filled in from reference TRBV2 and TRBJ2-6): EPEVTQTPSHQVTQMGQEVILRCVPISNHLYFYWYRQILGQKVEFLVSFYNNEISEKSEIFDDQFSVERPDGSNFTLKIRSTKLEDSAMYFCASSVDRSSGANVLTFGAGSRLTVL.

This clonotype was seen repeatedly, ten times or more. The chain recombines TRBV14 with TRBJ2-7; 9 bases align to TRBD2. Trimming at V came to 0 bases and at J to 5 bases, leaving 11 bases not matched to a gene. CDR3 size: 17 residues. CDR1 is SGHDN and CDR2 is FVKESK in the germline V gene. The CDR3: CASSQDWSLAGKDEQYF. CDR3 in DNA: TGTGCCAGCAGCCAAGATTGGAGTCTAGCGGGGAAAGACGAGCAGTACTTC.

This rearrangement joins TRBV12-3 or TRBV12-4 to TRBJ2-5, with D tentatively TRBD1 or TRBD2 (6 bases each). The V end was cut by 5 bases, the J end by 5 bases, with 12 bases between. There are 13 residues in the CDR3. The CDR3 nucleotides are TGTGCCAGCAGTCTGGGGGGCCTGGAGACCCAGTACTTC. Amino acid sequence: CASSLGGLETQYF.

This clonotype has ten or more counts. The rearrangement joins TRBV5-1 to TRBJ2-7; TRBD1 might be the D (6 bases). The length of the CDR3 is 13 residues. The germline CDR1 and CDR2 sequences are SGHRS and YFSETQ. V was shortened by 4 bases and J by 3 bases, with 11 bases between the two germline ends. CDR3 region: CASSPGAGYEQYF. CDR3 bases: TGCGCCAGCAGCCCAGGGGCCGGCTACGAGCAGTACTTC.

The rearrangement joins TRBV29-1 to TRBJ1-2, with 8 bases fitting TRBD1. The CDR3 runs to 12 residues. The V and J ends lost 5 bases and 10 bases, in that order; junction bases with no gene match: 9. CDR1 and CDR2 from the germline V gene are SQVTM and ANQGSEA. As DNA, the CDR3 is TGCAGCGTTCCGGGACAGGAGACTTACTACACCTTC. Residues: CSVPGQETYYTF.

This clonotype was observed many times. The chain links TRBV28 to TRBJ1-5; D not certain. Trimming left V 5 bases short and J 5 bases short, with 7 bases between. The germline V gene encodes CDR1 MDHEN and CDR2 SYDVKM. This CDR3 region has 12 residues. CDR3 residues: CASSAAYQPQHF. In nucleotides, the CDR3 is TGTGCCAGCAGTGCTGCATATCAGCCCCAGCATTTT.

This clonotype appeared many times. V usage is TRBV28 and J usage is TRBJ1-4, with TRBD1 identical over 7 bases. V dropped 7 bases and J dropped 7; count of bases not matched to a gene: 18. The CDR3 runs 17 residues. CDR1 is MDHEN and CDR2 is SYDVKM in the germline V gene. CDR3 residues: CASTLGANRGAPEKLFF. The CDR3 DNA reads TGTGCCAGCACCTTGGGCGCCAACAGGGGAGCTCCTGAAAAACTGTTTTTT.

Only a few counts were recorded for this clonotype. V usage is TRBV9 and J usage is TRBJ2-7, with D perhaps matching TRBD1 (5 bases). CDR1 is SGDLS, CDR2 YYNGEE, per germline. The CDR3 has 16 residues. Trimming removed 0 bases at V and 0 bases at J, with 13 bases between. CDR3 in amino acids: CASSVEWWQGSYEQYF. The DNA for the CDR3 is TGTGCCAGCAGCGTAGAATGGTGGCAGGGCTCCTACGAGCAGTACTTC.